Listed below are T cell receptor beta chains from one sample, sequenced in a study of blood T cell repertoires in COVID-19. Sequencing used immunoSEQ multiplex PCR; TCRdb keeps in-frame clones, though not all of them. The table shows around 180,000 clones, with around 77% occurring only once. The specimen was peripheral blood. All receptors come from a man between 60 and 70 years old with active or convalescent COVID-19. CDR3s include the opening cysteine and the closing phenylalanine or tryptophan. D genes are given only for firm matches. The size of a clone is reported for some rows only, either as once, few or many, or as a class for expanded clones.

TRBD1	TRBV7-2	NA	TRBJ1-2	CASSLETGGFLTDGYTF	TGTGCCAGCAGCTTAGAGACAGGGGGCTTCCTCACTGACGGCTACACCTTC
TRBD2	TRBV7-2	few	TRBJ2-2	CASSLGTSGRTGELFF	TGTGCCAGCAGCTTAGGGACTAGCGGGAGAACGGGGGAGCTGTTTTTT
TRBD1	TRBV28	NA	TRBJ1-2	CASAQGANGYTF	TGTGCCAGTGCACAGGGGGCGAATGGCTACACCTTC
TRBD2	TRBV27	NA	TRBJ2-7	CASSLRVLAGVSYEQYF	TGTGCCAGCAGTTTAAGGGTACTAGCGGGAGTATCCTACGAGCAGTACTTC
TRBD1	TRBV19	many	TRBJ1-1	CASSRDRVAFF	TGTGCCAGTAGTAGAGACAGGGTAGCTTTCTTT
TRBD2	TRBV4-2	NA	TRBJ2-1	CASSRVAGTSGSSYNEQFF	TGTGCCAGCAGCCGCGTGGCTGGGACTAGCGGGAGTAGTTACAATGAGCAGTTCTTC
TRBD1	TRBV27	NA	TRBJ2-5	CASSLDRTQETQYF	TGTGCCAGCAGTTTGGACAGGACACAAGAGACCCAGTACTTC
TRBD2	TRBV2	NA	TRBJ2-7	CASSEQAGGIHEQYF	TGTGCCAGCAGTGAACAGGCGGGAGGGATCCACGAGCAGTACTTC
NA	TRBV3-1/TRBV3-2	NA	TRBJ1-1	CASTGTRTEAFF	TGTGCCAGCACCGGGACAAGGACTGAAGCTTTCTTT
NA	TRBV6-2/TRBV6-3	NA	TRBJ2-7	CASSFRLEQYF	TGTGCCAGCAGTTTTCGACTCGAGCAGTACTTC
NA	TRBV28	many	TRBJ2-2	CASSLPLGTDSAQTNTGELFF	TGTGCCAGCAGTCTCCCCTTGGGGACTGATAGCGCCCAAACTAACACCGGGGAGCTGTTTTTT
NA	TRBV18	NA	TRBJ2-3	CASSPGHPETDTQYF	TGTGCCAGCTCACCGGGACATCCTGAGACAGATACGCAGTATTTT
NA	TRBV7-3	NA	TRBJ2-3	CASSRGQFPDTQYF	TGTGCCAGCAGCCGAGGACAGTTTCCAGATACGCAGTATTTT
NA	TRBV18	NA	TRBJ1-2	CASSPNRGGYGYTF	TGTGCCAGCTCACCGAACAGAGGGGGCTATGGCTACACCTTC
NA	TRBV7-8	NA	TRBJ2-7	CASSLAARQDEQYF	TGTGCCAGCAGCTTAGCGGCTCGCCAGGACGAGCAGTACTTC